This T cell receptor (beta chain) was observed in a study of cytotoxic CD8 clonotypes in ibrutinib-treated CLL. Study context: In all, about a dozen patients were relapsed/refractory, about 15 were treatment-naive and roughly 18 were IGHV unmutated. The average sample held roughly 240,000 productive templates and 94,082 productive rearrangements. Timing of response sample collection was a median roughly twelve months after treatment start, with a range of 6 to 36.

Measured with immunoSEQ multiplex PCR; TCRdb has only the in-frame clones, and not every one. This table holds about 85,000 clones, around 79% found once. Trimming removed 3 bases at V and 2 bases at J, with 14 bases between. The germline V gene encodes CDR1 MNHEY and CDR2 SMNVEV (reference sequence). The CDR3 contains 17 residues. The sequence derives from a human donor with chronic lymphocytic leukemia. This chain joins TRBV27 and TRBJ2-6, with D perhaps TRBD1 (6 bases). The specimen was PBMCs, collected after 12 months of ibrutinib treatment. In nucleotides, the CDR3 is TGTGCCAGCAGTTTGGCAGGGGCCGCCCCTGGGGCCAACGTCCTGACTTTC. Residues: CASSLAGAAPGANVLTF.